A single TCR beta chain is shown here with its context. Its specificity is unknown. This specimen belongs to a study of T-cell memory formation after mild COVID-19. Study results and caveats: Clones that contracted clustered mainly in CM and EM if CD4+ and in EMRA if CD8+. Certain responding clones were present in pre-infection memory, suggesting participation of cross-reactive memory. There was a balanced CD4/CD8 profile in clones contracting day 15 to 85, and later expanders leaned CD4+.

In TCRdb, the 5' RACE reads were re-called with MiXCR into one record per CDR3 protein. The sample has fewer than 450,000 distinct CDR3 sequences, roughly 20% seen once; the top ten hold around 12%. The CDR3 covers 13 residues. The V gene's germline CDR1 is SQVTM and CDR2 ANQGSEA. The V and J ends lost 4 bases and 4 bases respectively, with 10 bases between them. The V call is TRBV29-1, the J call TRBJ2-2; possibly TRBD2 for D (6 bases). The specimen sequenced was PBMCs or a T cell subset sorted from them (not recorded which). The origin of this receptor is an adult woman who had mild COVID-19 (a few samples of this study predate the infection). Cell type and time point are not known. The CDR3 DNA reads TGCAGCGTTGGTGGGGGAGGCACCGGGGAGCTGTTTTTT. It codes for CSVGGGGTGELFF.